The 21 T cell receptor beta chains given below trace back to one sample, sequenced in a study of blood T cells in healthy people across ages. Together with a sample-barcoded 5' primer, a J-beta primer mix was included in a second PCR lasting about 7 to 12 cycles. TCRdb processed the 5' RACE reads anew with MiXCR; each CDR3 protein has one entry. The data contain 850,000 to 1,100,000 distinct CDR3 sequences, more than 30% of them seen just once; the ten biggest clones take up about an eighth. The sequencing sample was made of blood. The receptors were gathered from a young man in good health.

The V gene is TRBV6-2 or TRBV6-3, the J gene TRBJ2-6; D could derive from TRBD1 or TRBD2 (5 bases each). V lost 7 bases, J lost 2 bases, and 18 bases lay in between. From germline, CDR1 is MNHEY and CDR2 SVGEGT. CDR3 length: 17 amino acids. For the CDR3, the DNA is TGTGCCAGCATTTTCACCAGGGACGTAACTGGGGCCAACGTCCTGACTTTC. Residues: CASIFTRDVTGANVLTF.

Comments on this clonotype: At one end the junction does not follow the germline gene, possibly because of a read error. The gene calls are TRBV6-2 or TRBV6-3 and TRBJ2-1; D is undetermined. The CDR3 contains 14 residues. Germline V gene lookup returns CDR1 MNHEY and CDR2 SVGEGT. The CDR3 reads CASSSELDRNGQFF. In DNA, the CDR3 is TGTGCCAGCAGTTCCGAACTCGATAGGAATGGGCAGTTCTTC.

The chain links TRBV7-3 to TRBJ1-1; a possible D gene is TRBD1 (6 bases). With 1 base removed from V and 1 base from J, the gap between germline ends came to 10 bases. The germline V gene has CDR1 SGHTA and CDR2 FQGTGA. CDR3 size: 15 residues. The CDR3 region has the DNA TGTGCCAGCAGCTTAAGTCCAGGGGAGAACACTGAAGCTTTCTTT. The encoded protein is CASSLSPGENTEAFF.

The chain links TRBV3-1 to TRBJ2-2, with TRBD1 matching over 8 bases. Germline assignment: CDR1 LGHDT and CDR2 YNNKEL (reference sequence). The CDR3 has 16 residues. Losses at the gene ends were 2 bases for V and 3 bases for J; bases not matched to a gene: 5. The CDR3 protein is CASSQYVTGDTGELFF. The CDR3 DNA follows: TGTGCCAGCAGCCAATATGTGACAGGGGACACCGGGGAGCTGTTTTTT.

As regards this clonotype: One end of the junction is discordant with germline, which a read error may explain. The chain uses TRBV7-3 and TRBJ1-1, with a weak D call TRBD1 (6 bases). Germline-derived CDR1 and CDR2 are SGHTA and FQGTGA. CDR3 length: 14 amino acids. The CDR3 DNA reads as TGTGCCGGCAGCTCAGGGGAGTGGAACACTGAAGCTTTCTTT. Amino acid sequence: CAGSSGEWNTEAFF.

Only a few counts were recorded for this clonotype. The chain joins TRBV24-1 to TRBJ2-3; D remains ambiguous. Germline V gives CDR1 KGHDR, CDR2 SFDVKD. The CDR3 contains 16 residues. Deletions cut 5 bases from V and 0 bases from J, with 14 bases between. CDR3 nucleotides: TGTGCCACCAGTGCCTCCGCCTGGGCTAGCACAGATACGCAGTATTTT. Amino acid sequence: CATSASAWASTDTQYF.

Ten or more counts support this clonotype. The chain employs TRBV20-1 and TRBJ2-1; 13 nucleotides line up with TRBD2. This CDR3 spans 16 amino acids. The junction had 5 bases not matched to a gene; V was cut back by 2 bases and J by 4 bases. Germline values: CDR1 DFQATT, CDR2 SNEGSKA (reference sequence). In DNA, the CDR3 is TGCAGTGCTAGAACAACTAGCGGGGGGGGTTACAATGAGCAGTTCTTC. Amino acids: CSARTTSGGGYNEQFF.

V gene TRBV27 combines with J gene TRBJ1-1; D is uncertain. V gave up 11 bases and J gave up 0 bases, with 13 bases separating them. The germline CDR1 and CDR2 sequences are MNHEY and SMNVEV (reference sequence). The CDR3 is 13 amino acids. As DNA, the CDR3 is TGTGCCTCTCGACCACATTTGAACACTGAAGCTTTCTTT. It translates to CASRPHLNTEAFF.

This chain uses TRBV20-1 with TRBJ2-3; D is perhaps TRBD1 or TRBD2 (5 bases each). This CDR3 is built from 14 residues. Trimming took off 4 bases at V and 0 bases at J, with 11 bases between the two ends. In germline, CDR1 is DFQATT, CDR2 SNEGSKA (reference sequence). CDR3 loop: CSATRDGSTDTQYF. The DNA of the CDR3 is TGCAGTGCTACCCGGGACGGAAGCACAGATACGCAGTATTTT.

This clonotype was found once. This chain uses TRBV6-2 or TRBV6-3 with TRBJ1-4; 7 positions agree with TRBD1. The V gene end was trimmed by 8 bases and the J gene end by 7 bases; junction bases not matched to a gene: 10. Germline assignment: CDR1 MNHEY and CDR2 SVGEGT. The CDR3 is made up of 14 amino acids. The CDR3 loop is CASGRTGFGEKLFF. For the CDR3, the DNA is TGTGCCAGCGGAAGGACAGGATTCGGTGAAAAACTGTTTTTT.

V gene TRBV2 combines with J gene TRBJ1-3; no firm D call. The germline V gene encodes CDR1 SNHLY and CDR2 FYNNEI. The germline V and J ends were trimmed by 8 bases and 0 bases, with 5 bases remaining between them. The CDR3 runs to 12 residues. The CDR3, as DNA: TGTGCCAGCCGGTACTCTGGAAACACCATATATTTT. As protein: CASRYSGNTIYF.

The chain carries TRBV6-5 and TRBJ2-3, with D possibly TRBD1 on 6 matching bases. Looked up from germline, CDR1 is MNHEY and CDR2 is SVGAGI. The CDR3 loop spans 14 amino acids. V was cut by 7 bases and J by 0 bases, with 11 bases left in between. The CDR3 coding sequence is TGTGCCAGCAAAGGACAGAGAAGCACAGATACGCAGTATTTT. Translating it yields CASKGQRSTDTQYF.

This clonotype has only a few counts. The chain links TRBV4-3 to TRBJ1-6, with a weak D call TRBD1 (5 bases). V was pared by 1 base and J by 7 bases, with 11 bases between. The CDR3 consists of 15 residues. CDR1 LGHNA and CDR2 YSLEER come from the germline V gene. The CDR3 loop reads CASSQVWRGNSPLHF. In nucleotides, the CDR3 is TGCGCCAGCAGCCAAGTATGGAGGGGCAATTCACCCCTCCACTTT.

This clonotype has more than one count but fewer than ten. This chain links TRBV3-1 with TRBJ1-1; no clear D. V gave up 4 bases and J gave up 2 bases, with 11 bases separating them. Looked up from germline, CDR1 is LGHDT and CDR2 is YNNKEL (reference sequence). CDR3 size: 14 residues. In nucleotides, the CDR3 is TGTGCCAGCAGCCCCCTCGGTGCTAACACTGAAGCTTTCTTT. Translation gives CASSPLGANTEAFF.

This clonotype was detected ten times or more. The chain employs TRBV5-1 and TRBJ1-1, with 9 bases fitting TRBD1. This CDR3 contains 13 residues. Germline assignment: CDR1 SGHRS and CDR2 YFSETQ. J lost 2 bases, V lost 9 bases, and 5 bases had no gene match. The CDR3 DNA reads TGCGCCACCCGGACAGGGGTTAACACTGAAGCTTTCTTT. Translation gives CATRTGVNTEAFF.

Only a few counts were recorded for this clonotype. This chain joins TRBV12-3 or TRBV12-4 and TRBJ2-2; D gene uncertain. The CDR3 consists of 13 residues. V lost 6 bases, J lost 0 bases, and 5 bases lay in between. The CDR3 DNA is TGTGCCAGCAGCTTTTCGAACACCGGGGAGCTGTTTTTT. Its translation is CASSFSNTGELFF.

In its sample, this clonotype was seen many times. The J gene is TRBJ2-5, the V gene TRBV27, with TRBD2 matching 7 bases. The CDR3 spans 14 residues. After removal of 2 bases from V and 7 bases from J, the junction contained 7 bases not matched to a gene. Germline V CDR1 and CDR2: MNHEY, SMNVEV (reference sequence). The CDR3 DNA reads as TGTGCCAGCAGTTTACAGGGAGGGAGTGCGACCCAGTACTTC. Translated: CASSLQGGSATQYF.

The chain employs TRBV6-2 or TRBV6-3 and TRBJ1-5; 9 nucleotides match TRBD1. The CDR3 covers 15 residues. The V and J ends lost 4 bases and 6 bases, in that order; junction bases with no gene match: 7. In germline, CDR1 is MNHEY, CDR2 SVGEGT. This CDR3 reads CASSSRDRVIQPQHF. The CDR3 bases are TGTGCCAGCAGTTCCCGGGACAGGGTGATTCAGCCCCAGCATTTT.

This clonotype was found a few times. The V gene is TRBV24-1, the J gene TRBJ2-2; TRBD1 or TRBD2 may be the D gene (5 bases each). From germline, CDR1 is KGHDR and CDR2 SFDVKD. The CDR3 has 16 residues. The V and J ends lost 7 bases and 2 bases respectively, with 16 bases between them. CDR3: CATRRTGTDNTGELFF. The DNA of the CDR3 is TGTGCCACCAGGAGAACCGGGACGGATAACACCGGGGAGCTGTTTTTT.

This clonotype was seen a handful of times. The rearrangement uses TRBV4-1 and TRBJ2-1, with D uncertain. The V gene lost 4 bases and the J gene lost 4 bases, with 17 bases spanning the gap. Germline V gene sequence: CDR1 MGHRA, CDR2 YSYEKL. CDR3 size: 16 residues. DNA of the CDR3: TGCGCCAGCAGCCTCGCTGCAGGCCCAGTGTACAATGAGCAGTTCTTC. This translates into CASSLAAGPVYNEQFF.

This clonotype was seen only a few times. This sequence joins TRBV5-1 and TRBJ2-1; tentative D call: TRBD2 (5 bases). Germline lookup yields CDR1 SGHRS and CDR2 YFSETQ. The CDR3 is 16 amino acids. Trimming cost V 0 bases and J 0 bases, with 10 bases left between them. This CDR3 is CASSLAEGGSYNEQFF. The DNA for the CDR3 is TGCGCCAGCAGCTTGGCCGAGGGCGGCTCCTACAATGAGCAGTTCTTC.